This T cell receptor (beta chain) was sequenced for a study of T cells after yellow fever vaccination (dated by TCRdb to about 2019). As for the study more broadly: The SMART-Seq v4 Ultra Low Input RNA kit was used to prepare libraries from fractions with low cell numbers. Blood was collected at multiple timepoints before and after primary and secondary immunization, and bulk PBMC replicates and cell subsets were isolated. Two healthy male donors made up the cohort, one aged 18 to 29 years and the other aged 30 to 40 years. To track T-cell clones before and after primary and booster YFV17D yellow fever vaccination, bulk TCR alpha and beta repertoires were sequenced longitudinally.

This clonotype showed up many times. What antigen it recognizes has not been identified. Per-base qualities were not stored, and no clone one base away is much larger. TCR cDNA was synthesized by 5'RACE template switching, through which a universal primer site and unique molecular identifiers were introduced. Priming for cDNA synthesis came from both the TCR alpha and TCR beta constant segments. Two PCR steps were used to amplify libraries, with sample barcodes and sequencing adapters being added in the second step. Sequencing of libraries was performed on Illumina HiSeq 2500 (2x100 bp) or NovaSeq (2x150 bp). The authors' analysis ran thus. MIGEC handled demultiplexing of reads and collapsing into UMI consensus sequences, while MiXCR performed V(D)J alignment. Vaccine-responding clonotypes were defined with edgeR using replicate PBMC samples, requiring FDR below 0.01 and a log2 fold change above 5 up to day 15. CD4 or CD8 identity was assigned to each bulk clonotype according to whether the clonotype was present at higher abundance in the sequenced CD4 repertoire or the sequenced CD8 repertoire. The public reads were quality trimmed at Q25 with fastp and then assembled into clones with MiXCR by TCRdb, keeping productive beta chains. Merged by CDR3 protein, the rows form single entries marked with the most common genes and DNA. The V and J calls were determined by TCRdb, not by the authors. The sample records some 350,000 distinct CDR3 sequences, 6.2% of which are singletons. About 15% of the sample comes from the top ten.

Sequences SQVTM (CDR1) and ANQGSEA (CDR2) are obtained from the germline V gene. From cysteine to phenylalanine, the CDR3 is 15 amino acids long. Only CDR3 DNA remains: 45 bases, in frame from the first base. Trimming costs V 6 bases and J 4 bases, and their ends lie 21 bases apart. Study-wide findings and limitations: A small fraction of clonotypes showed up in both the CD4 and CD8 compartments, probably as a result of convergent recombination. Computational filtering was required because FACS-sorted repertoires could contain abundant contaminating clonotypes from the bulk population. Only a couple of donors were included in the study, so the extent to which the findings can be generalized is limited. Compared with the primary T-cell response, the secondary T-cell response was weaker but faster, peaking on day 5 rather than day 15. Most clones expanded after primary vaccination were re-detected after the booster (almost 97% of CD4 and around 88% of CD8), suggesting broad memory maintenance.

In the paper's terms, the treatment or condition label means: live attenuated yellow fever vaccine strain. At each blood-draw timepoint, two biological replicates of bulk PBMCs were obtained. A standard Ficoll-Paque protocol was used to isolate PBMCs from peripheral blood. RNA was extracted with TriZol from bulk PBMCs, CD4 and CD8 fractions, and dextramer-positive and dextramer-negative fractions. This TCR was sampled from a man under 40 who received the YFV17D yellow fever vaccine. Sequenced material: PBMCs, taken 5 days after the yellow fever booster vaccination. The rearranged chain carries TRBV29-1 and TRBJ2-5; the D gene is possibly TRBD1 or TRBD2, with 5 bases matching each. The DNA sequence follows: TGCAGCGTCGAACGGGGAACAGGATTTAGAGAGACCCAGTACTTC. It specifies CSVERGTGFRETQYF.